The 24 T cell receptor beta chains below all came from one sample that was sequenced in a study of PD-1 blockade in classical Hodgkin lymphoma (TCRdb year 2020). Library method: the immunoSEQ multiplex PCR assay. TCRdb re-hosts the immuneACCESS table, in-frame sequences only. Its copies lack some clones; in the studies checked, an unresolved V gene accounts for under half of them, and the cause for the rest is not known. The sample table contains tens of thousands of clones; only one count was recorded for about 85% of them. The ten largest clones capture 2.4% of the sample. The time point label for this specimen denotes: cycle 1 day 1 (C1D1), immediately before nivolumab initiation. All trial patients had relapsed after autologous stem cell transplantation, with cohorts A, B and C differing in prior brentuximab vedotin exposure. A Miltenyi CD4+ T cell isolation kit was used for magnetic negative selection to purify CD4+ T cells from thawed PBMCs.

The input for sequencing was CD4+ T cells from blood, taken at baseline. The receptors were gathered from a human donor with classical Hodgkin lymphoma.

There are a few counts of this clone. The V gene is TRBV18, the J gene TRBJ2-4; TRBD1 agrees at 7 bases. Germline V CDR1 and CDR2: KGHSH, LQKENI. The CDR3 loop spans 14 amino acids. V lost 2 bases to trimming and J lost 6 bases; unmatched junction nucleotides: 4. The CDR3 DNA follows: TGTGCCAGCTCACCAGCCGGGACAGCAAACATTCAGTACTTC. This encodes CASSPAGTANIQYF. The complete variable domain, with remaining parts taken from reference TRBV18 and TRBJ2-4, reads NAGVMQNPRHLVRRRGQEARLRCSPMKGHSHVYWYRQLPEEGLKFMVYLQKENIIDESGMPKERFSAEFPKEGPSILRIQQVVRGDSAAYFCASSPAGTANIQYFGAGTRLSVL.

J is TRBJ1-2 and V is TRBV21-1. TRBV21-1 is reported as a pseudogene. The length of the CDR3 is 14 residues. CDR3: CASSKPRDGYGYTF. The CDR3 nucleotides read TGTGCCAGCAGCAAACCCCGGGACGGCTATGGCTACACCTTC.

This chain's CDR3 is CASSLRSGREADTQYF. CDR3 DNA: TGTGCCAGCAGCTTACGGTCTGGGAGGGAGGCAGATACGCAGTATTTT. V gene TRBV7-2 combines with J gene TRBJ2-3; 7 bases align to TRBD2. This CDR3 contains 16 residues. Germline CDR1 is SGHTA and CDR2 is FQGNSA. Losses at the gene ends were 2 bases for V and 4 bases for J; bases not matched to a gene: 9.

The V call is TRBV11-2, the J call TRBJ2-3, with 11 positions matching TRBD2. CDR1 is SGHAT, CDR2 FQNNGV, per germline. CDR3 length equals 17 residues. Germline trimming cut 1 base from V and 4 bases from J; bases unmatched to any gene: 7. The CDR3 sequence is CASSLVVLAGAADTQYF. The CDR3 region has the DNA TGTGCCAGCAGCTTAGTAGTACTAGCGGGAGCCGCAGATACGCAGTATTTT.

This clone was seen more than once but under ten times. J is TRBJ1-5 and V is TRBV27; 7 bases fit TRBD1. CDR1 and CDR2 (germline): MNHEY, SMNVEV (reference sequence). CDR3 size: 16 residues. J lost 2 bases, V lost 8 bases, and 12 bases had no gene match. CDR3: CASLPLGGRGNQPQHF. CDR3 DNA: TGTGCCAGCCTTCCCCTAGGGGGCCGGGGCAATCAGCCCCAGCATTTT.

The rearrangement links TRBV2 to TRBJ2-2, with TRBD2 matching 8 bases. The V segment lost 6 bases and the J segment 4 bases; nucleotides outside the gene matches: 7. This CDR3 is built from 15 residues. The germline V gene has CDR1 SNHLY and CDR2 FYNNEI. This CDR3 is CASSKGLVSTGELFF. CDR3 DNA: TGTGCCAGCAGCAAGGGACTAGTGAGCACCGGGGAGCTGTTTTTT.

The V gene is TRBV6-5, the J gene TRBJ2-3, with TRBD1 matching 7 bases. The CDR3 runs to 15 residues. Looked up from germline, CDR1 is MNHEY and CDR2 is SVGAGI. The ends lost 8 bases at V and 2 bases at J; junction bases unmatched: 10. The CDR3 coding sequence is TGTGCCAGCGGGACGAGGACAGGATACACAGATACGCAGTATTTT. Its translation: CASGTRTGYTDTQYF.

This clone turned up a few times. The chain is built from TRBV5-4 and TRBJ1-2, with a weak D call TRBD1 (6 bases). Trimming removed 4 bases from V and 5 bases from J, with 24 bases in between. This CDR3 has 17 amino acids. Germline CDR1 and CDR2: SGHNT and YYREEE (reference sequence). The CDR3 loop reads CASSVDHAWGARYGYTF. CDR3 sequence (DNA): TGTGCCAGCAGCGTCGACCATGCGTGGGGGGCCAGGTATGGCTACACCTTC. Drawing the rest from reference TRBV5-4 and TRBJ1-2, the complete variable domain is ETGVTQSPTHLIKTRGQQVTLRCSSQSGHNTVSWYQQALGQGPQFIFQYYREEENGRGNFPPRFSGLQFPNYSSELNVNALELDDSALYLCASSVDHAWGARYGYTFGSGTRLTVV.

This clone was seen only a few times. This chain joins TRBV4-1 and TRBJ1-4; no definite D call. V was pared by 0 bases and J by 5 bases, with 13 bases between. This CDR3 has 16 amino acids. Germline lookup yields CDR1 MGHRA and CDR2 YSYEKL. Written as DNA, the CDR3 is TGCGCCAGCAGCCAAGATGGGAGCGGGATGAATGAAAAACTGTTTTTT. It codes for CASSQDGSGMNEKLFF.

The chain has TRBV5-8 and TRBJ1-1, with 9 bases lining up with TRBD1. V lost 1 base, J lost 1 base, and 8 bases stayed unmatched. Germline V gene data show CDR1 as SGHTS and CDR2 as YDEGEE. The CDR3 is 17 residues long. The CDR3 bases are TGTGCCAGCAGCTTGACCCAAGGACAGGGGACGAACACTGAAGCTTTCTTT. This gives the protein CASSLTQGQGTNTEAFF.

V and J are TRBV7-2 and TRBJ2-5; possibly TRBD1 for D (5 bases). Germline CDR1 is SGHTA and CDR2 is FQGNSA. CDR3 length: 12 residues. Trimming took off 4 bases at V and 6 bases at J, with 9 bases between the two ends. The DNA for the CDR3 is TGTGCCAGCAGCTCGGACAAAAAGACCCAGTACTTC. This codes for CASSSDKKTQYF. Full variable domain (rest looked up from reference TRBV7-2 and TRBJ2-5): GAGVSQSPSNKVTEKGKDVELRCDPISGHTALYWYRQSLGQGLEFLIYFQGNSAPDKSGLPSDRFSAERTGGSVSTLTIQRTQQEDSAVYLCASSSDKKTQYFGPGTRLLVL.

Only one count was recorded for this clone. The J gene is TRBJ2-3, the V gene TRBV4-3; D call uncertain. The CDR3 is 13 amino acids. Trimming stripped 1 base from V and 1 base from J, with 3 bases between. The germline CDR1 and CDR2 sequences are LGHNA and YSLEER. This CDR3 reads CASSQAGTDTQYF. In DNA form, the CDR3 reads TGCGCCAGCAGCCAAGCGGGCACAGATACGCAGTATTTT.

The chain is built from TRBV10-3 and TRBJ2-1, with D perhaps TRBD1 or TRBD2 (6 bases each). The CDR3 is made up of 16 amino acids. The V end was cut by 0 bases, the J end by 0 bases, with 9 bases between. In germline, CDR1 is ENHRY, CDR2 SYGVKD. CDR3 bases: TGTGCCATCAGTGAGTCAGGAGGGGGCTCCTACAATGAGCAGTTCTTC. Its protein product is CAISESGGGSYNEQFF.

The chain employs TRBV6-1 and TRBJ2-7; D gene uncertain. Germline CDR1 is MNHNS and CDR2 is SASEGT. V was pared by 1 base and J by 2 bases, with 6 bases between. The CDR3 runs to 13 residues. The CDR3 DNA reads TGTGCCAGCAGTGAAGTCTCAGCCTACGAGCAGTACTTC. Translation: CASSEVSAYEQYF.

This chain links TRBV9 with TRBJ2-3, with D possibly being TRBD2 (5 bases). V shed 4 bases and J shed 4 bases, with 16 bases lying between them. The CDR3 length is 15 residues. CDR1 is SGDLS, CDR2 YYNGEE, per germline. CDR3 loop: CASSYSRGVADTQYF. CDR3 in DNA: TGTGCCAGCAGCTACAGTCGGGGTGTCGCAGATACGCAGTATTTT.

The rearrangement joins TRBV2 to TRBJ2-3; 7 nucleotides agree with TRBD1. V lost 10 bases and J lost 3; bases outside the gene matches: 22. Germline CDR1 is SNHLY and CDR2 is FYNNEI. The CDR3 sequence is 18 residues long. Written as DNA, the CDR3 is TGTGCCACAAATACCGGGACAGTTCTGAGGGGGCTGACAGATACGCAGTATTTT. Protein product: CATNTGTVLRGLTDTQYF.

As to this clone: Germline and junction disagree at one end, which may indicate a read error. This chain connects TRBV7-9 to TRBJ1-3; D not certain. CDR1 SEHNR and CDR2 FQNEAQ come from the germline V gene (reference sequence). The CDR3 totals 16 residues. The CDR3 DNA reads TGTGCCAGCAGCTTAACCGCAGCGGTTGATGACACCCAGCGAAATTTT. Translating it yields CASSLTAAVDDTQRNF. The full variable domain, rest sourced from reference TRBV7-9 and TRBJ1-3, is DTGVSQNPRHKITKRGQNVTFRCDPISEHNRLYWYRQTLGQGPEFLTYFQNEAQLEKSRLLSDRFSAERPKGSFSTLEIQRTEQGDSAMYLCASSLTAAVDDTQRNFGEGSWLTVV.

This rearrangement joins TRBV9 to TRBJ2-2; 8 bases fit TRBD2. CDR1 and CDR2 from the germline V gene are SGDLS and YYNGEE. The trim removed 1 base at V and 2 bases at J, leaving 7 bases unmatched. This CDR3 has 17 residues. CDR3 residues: CASSVLAGITNTGELFF. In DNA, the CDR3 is TGTGCCAGCAGCGTACTAGCGGGTATTACCAACACCGGGGAGCTGTTTTTT.

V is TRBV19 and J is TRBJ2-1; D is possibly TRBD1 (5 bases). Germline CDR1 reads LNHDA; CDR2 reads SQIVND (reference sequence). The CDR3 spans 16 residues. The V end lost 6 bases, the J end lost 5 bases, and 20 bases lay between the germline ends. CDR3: CASSLGRAYVHNEQFF. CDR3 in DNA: TGTGCCAGTAGCTTAGGCAGGGCATACGTCCACAATGAGCAGTTCTTC. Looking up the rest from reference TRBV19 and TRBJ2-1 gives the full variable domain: DGGITQSPKYLFRKEGQNVTLSCEQNLNHDAMYWYRQDPGQGLRLIYYSQIVNDFQKGDIAEGYSVSREKKESFPLTVTSAQKNPTAFYLCASSLGRAYVHNEQFFGPGTRLTVL.

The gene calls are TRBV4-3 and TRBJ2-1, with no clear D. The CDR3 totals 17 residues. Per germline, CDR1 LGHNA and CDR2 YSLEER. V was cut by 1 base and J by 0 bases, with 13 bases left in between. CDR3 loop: CASSQVNGLGSYNEQFF. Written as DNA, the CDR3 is TGCGCCAGCAGCCAAGTTAATGGCCTGGGCTCCTACAATGAGCAGTTCTTC.

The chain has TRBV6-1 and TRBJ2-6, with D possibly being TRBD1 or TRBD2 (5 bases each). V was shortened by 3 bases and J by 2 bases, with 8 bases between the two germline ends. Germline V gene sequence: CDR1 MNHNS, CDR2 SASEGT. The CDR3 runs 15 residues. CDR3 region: CASSEGVPGANVLTF. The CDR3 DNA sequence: TGTGCCAGCAGTGAGGGGGTTCCTGGGGCCAACGTCCTGACTTTC.

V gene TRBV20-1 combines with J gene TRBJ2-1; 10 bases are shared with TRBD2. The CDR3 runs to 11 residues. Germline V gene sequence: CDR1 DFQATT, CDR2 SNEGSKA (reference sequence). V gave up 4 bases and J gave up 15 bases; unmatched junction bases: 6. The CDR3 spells CSATSGRGAFF. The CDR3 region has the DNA TGCAGTGCTACCAGCGGGAGGGGCGCGTTCTTC.

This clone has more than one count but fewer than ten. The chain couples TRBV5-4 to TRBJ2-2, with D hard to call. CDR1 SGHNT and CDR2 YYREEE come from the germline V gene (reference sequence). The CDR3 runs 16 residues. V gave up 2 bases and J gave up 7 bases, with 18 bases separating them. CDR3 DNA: TGTGCCAGCAGCTTCCCCGGAGCGAGATGGGGCGGGGAGCTGTTTTTT. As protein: CASSFPGARWGGELFF.

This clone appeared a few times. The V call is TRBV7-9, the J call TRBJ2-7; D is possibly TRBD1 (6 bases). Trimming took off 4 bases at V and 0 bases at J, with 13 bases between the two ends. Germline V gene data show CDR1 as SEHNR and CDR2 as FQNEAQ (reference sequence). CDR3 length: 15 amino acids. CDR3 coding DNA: TGTGCCAGCAGCTCCGTCAGGGGCAGCTCCTACGAGCAGTACTTC. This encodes CASSSVRGSSYEQYF.